The clone carrying this T cell receptor (beta chain) was counted a few times. Its antigen is not known. This sample stems from a study of blood T cells in healthy people across ages. Study conclusions and caveats: TCR beta diversity was tightly associated with the proportion of naive T cells. In older individuals, TCR beta diversity per million T cells was lower, falling roughly linearly with age.

The second PCR ran roughly 6 to 11 cycles with a sample-barcoded 5' primer and J-beta primers. In TCRdb, the 5' RACE reads were re-called with MiXCR into one record per CDR3 protein. The sample shows some 880,000 distinct CDR3 sequences, 30% to 45% of them seen only once. The donors, aged roughly 6 to 95, were healthy Caucasians from Russia. Trimming pared 4 bases from V and 0 bases from J, leaving 14 bases between. Germline V gives CDR1 SGDLS, CDR2 YYNGEE. This CDR3 contains 15 residues. This chain links TRBV9 with TRBJ2-7; possible D gene TRBD2, 6 bases. The TCR sequence derives from a man between 18 and 35 years old in good health. Sequencing was carried out using blood. The CDR3 protein is CASSSTGGSSYEQYF. The CDR3 DNA reads TGTGCCAGCAGCAGTACCGGGGGTAGCTCCTACGAGCAGTACTTC. The full variable domain, its missing parts supplied by reference TRBV9 and TRBJ2-7, is DSGVTQTPKHLITATGQRVTLRCSPRSGDLSVYWYQQSLDQGLQFLIQYYNGEERAKGNILERFSAQQFPDLHSELNLSSLELGDSALYFCASSSTGGSSYEQYFGPGTRLTVT.